Given below is one T cell receptor (beta chain) in context. The sample belongs to a study of cytomegalovirus exposure and HLA in healthy donors. The data were produced by immunoSEQ multiplex PCR, yet TCRdb's version contains in-frame clones alone and is incomplete. The data hold 120,000 or so clones, with 88% observed a single time. These donors were members of the roughly 120-subject validation cohort, a group separate from the roughly 670-subject first cohort. The V gene lost 5 bases and the J gene lost 4 bases, with 8 bases spanning the gap. CDR3 length: 12 amino acids. Germline V lookup: CDR1 SGHAT, CDR2 FQNNGV.

The TCR comes from a man younger than 30 in good health and CMV-seronegative. This chain connects TRBV11-2 to TRBJ1-1; D is possibly TRBD1 (5 bases). The sample comprised PBMCs. Written as DNA, the CDR3 is TGTGCCAGCAGCCGCCAGGGCACTGAAGCTTTCTTT. Its protein product is CASSRQGTEAFF.